This entry features one TCR beta chain sequence. Original handling: Quantification of nucleated cells was approximated via reference gene primer amplification. Assay: immunoSEQ multiplex PCR; the TCRdb copy retains only in-frame clones and omits some. That table gives V, J and clone size, and the DNA gave D and trimming. This table has some 100,000 clones, 92% appearing once. V was cut by 6 bases and J by 2 bases, with 11 bases left in between. Germline V lookup: CDR1 SNHLY, CDR2 FYNNEI. The CDR3 covers 14 residues. The sample comes from a study of blood T cell repertoires in COVID-19. On the study more broadly: Sites in the United States, Italy and Spain provided acute and convalescent COVID-19 samples. PBMCs, B-cell-depleted T cells, or T cells were the source of the cDNA or gDNA that made up the material.

Sequencing input: peripheral blood. This chain connects TRBV2 to TRBJ1-3; possibly TRBD1 for D (5 bases). The TCR comes from a man aged 70 or older with acute or convalescent COVID-19. CDR3 loop: CASRGTRPGNTIYF. The DNA for the CDR3 is TGTGCCAGCAGGGGGACTCGCCCTGGAAACACCATATATTTT.